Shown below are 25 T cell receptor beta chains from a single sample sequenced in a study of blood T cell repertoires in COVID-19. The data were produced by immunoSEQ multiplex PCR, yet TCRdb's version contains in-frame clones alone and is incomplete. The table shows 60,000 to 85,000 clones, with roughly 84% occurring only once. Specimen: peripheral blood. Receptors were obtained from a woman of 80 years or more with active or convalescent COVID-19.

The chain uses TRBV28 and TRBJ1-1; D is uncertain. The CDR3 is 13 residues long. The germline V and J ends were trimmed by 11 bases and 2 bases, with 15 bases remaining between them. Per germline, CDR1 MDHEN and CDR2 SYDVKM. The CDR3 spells CAFSARENTEAFF. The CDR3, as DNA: TGTGCCTTCTCAGCCCGGGAAAACACTGAAGCTTTCTTT.

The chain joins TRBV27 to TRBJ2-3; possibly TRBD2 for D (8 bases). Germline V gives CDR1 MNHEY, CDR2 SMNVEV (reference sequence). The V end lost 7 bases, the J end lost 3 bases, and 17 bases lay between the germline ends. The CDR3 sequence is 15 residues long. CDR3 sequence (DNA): TGTGCCAGCACCGAGGGGGCTAGCGGGACAGATACGCAGTATTTT. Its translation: CASTEGASGTDTQYF.

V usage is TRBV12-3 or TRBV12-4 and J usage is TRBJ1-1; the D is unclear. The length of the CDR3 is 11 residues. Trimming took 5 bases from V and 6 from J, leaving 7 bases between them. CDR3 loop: CASSTSAEAFF. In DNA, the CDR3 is TGTGCCAGCAGTACCAGCGCTGAAGCTTTCTTT.

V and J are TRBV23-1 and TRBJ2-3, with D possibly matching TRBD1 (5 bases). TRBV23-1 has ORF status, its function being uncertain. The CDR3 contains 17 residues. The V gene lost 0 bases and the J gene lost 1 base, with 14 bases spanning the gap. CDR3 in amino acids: CASSQSWGQGGTDTQYF. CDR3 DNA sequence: TGCGCCAGCAGTCAATCGTGGGGCCAAGGAGGCACAGATACGCAGTATTTT.

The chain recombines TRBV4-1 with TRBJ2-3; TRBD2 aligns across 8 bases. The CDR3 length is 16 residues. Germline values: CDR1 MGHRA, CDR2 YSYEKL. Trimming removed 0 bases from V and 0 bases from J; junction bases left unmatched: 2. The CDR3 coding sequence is TGCGCCAGCAGCCAAGATCTAGCGGGTAGCACAGATACGCAGTATTTT. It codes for CASSQDLAGSTDTQYF.

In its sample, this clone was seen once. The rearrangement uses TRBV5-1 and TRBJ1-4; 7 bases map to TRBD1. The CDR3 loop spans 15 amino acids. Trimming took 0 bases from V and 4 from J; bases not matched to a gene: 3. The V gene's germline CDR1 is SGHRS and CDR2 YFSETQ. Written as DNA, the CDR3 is TGCGCCAGCAGCTTGGGGGACAGACGTAATGAAAAACTGTTTTTT. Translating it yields CASSLGDRRNEKLFF.

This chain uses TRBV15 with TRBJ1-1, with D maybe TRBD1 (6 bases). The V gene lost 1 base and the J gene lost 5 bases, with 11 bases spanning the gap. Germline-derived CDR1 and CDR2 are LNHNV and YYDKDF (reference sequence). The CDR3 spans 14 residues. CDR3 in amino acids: CATSRAYRATEAFF. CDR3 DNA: TGTGCCACCAGCAGAGCTTACAGGGCTACTGAAGCTTTCTTT.

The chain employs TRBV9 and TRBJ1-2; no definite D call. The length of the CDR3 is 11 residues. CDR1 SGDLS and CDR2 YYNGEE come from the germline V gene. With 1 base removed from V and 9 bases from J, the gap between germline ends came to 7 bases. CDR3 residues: CASSVRESYTF. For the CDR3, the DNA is TGTGCCAGCAGCGTACGGGAGAGCTACACCTTC.

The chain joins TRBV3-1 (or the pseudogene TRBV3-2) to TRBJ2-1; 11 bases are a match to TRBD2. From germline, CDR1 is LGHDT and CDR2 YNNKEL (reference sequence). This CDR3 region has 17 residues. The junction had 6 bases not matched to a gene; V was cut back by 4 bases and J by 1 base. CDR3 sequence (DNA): TGTGCCAGCAGCCCCCTAGCGGGGGGTTCTTCCTACAATGAGCAGTTCTTC. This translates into CASSPLAGGSSYNEQFF.

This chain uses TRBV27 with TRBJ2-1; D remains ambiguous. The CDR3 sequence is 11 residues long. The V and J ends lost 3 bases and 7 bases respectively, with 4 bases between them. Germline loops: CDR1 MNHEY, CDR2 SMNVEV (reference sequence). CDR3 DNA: TGTGCCAGCAGTTTCCTAAATGAGCAGTTCTTC. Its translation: CASSFLNEQFF.

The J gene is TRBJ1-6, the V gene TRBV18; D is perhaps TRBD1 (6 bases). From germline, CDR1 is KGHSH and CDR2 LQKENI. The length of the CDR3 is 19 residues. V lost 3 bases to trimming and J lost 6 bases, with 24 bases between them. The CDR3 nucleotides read TGTGCCAGCTCACCTCTAAGTCGAACGGACAGAGGATCTAATTCACCCCTCCACTTT. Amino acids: CASSPLSRTDRGSNSPLHF.

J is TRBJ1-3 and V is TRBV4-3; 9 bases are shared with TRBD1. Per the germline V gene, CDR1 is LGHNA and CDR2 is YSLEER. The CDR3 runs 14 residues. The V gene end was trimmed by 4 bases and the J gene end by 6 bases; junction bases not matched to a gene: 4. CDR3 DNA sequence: TGCGCCAGCAGCCCCCGGACAGGGGTAAACACCATATATTTT. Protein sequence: CASSPRTGVNTIYF.

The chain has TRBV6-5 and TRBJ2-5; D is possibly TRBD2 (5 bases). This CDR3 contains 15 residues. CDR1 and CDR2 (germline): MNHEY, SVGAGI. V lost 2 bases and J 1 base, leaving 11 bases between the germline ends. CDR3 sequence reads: CASSYNGGRQETQYF. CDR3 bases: TGTGCCAGCAGTTACAACGGCGGGCGCCAAGAGACCCAGTACTTC.

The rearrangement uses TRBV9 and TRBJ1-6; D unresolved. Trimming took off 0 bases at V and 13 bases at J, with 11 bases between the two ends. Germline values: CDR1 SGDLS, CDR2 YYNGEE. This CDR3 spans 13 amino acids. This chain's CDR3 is CASSVGGERPLHF. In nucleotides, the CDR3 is TGTGCCAGCAGCGTAGGAGGTGAAAGGCCCCTCCACTTT. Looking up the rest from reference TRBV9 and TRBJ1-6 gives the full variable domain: DSGVTQTPKHLITATGQRVTLRCSPRSGDLSVYWYQQSLDQGLQFLIQYYNGEERAKGNILERFSAQQFPDLHSELNLSSLELGDSALYFCASSVGGERPLHFGNGTRLTVT.

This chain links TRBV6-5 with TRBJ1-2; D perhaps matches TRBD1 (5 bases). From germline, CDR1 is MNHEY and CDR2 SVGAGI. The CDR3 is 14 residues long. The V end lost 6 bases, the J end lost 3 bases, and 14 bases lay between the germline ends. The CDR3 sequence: CASSQTGVYYGYTF. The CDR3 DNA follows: TGTGCCAGCAGCCAAACGGGGGTGTACTATGGCTACACCTTC.

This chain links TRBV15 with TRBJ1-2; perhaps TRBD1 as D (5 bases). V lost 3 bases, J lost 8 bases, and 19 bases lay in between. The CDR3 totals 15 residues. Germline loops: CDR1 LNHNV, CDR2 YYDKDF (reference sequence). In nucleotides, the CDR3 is TGTGCCACCAGCAGGTCCGGAGGGGCTCCGACGGGCTACACCTTC. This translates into CATSRSGGAPTGYTF.

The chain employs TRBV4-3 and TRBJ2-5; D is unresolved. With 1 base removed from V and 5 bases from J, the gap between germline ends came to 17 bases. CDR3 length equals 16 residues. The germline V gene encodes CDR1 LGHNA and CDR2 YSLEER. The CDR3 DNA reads TGCGCCAGCAGCCAAGGGCAGAATATAGGCGGCGAGACCCAGTACTTC. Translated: CASSQGQNIGGETQYF.

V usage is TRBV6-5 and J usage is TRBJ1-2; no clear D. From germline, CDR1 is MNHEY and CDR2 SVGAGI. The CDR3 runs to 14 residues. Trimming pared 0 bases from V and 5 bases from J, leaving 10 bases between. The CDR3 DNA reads TGTGCCAGCAGTTACTCCGGGTTTGGGTATGGCTACACCTTC. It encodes CASSYSGFGYGYTF.

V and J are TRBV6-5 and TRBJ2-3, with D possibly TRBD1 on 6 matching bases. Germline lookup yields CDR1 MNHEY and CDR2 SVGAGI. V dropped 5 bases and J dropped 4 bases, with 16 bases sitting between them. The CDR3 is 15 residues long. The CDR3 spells CASSKVAGAADTQYF. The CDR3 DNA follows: TGTGCCAGCAGTAAGGTAGCAGGGGCCGCAGATACGCAGTATTTT.

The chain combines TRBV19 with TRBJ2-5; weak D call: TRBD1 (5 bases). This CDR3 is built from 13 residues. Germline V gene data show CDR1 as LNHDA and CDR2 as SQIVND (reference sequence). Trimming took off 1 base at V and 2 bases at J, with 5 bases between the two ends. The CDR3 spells CASSIGQQETQYF. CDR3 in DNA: TGTGCCAGTAGTATAGGACAGCAAGAGACCCAGTACTTC.

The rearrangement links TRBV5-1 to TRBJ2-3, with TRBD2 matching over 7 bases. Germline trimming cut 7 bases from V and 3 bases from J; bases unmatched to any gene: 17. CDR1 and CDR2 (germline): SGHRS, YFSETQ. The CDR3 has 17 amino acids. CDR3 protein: CASSPKTGGFDTDTQYF. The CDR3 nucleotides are TGCGCCAGCTCACCAAAGACCGGGGGGTTTGATACAGATACGCAGTATTTT.

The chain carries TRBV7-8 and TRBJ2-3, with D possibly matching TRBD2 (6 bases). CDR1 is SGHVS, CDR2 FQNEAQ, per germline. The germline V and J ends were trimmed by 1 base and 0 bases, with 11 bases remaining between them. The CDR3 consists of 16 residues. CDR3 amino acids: CASSLVTGRSTDTQYF. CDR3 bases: TGTGCCAGCAGCTTAGTGACGGGGAGGAGCACAGATACGCAGTATTTT.

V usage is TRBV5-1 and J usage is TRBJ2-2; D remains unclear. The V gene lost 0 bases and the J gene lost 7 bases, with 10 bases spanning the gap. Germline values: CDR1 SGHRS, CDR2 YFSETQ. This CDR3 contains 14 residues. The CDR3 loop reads CASSLEAQVGELFF. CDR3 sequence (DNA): TGCGCCAGCAGCTTGGAGGCGCAGGTCGGGGAGCTGTTTTTT.

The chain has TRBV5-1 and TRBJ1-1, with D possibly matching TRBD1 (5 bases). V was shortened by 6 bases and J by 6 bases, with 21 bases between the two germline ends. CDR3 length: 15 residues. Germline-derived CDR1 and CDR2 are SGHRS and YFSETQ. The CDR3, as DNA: TGCGCCAGCACCCCAGGGAAGGGGTTGAATCCTGAAGCTTTCTTT. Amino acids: CASTPGKGLNPEAFF.

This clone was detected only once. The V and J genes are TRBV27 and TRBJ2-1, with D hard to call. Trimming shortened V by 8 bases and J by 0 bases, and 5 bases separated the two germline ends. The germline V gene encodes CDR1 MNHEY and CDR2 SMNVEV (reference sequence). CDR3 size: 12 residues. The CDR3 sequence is CASYYSYNEQFF. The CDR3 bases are TGTGCCAGCTATTACTCCTACAATGAGCAGTTCTTC.